This is a list of T cell receptor beta chains from one sample in a study of Tregs in tolerant kidney transplant recipients. Repertoires were generated with immunoSEQ multiplex PCR, while TCRdb's copy carries only in-frame clones and drops some. The sample consists of about 81,000 clones, roughly nine tenths of them appearing once. The specimen comprised CD4+ T cells from blood (PBMCs), sampled 24 months after the transplant. The receptor source for this set is a human patient who received a combined kidney and bone marrow transplant. Some T cells here may be from the graft donor. The CDR3 runs from the conserved cysteine through the conserved F or W. A D gene is named only where the DNA matches it firmly. Rows may omit the clone size; those that give it use once, few, many or a size class.

d_call: TRBD2
v_call: TRBV7-2
clone_size: .
j_call: TRBJ2-7
cdr3_length: 17
cdr3_nt: TGTGCCAGCAGCTTGGCGGGAGGAGCGGGGGGGTCCTACGAGCAGTACTTC
cdr3_aa: CASSLAGGAGGSYEQYF

d_call: TRBD2
v_call: TRBV6-5
clone_size: .
j_call: TRBJ2-1
cdr3_length: 16
cdr3_nt: TGTGCCAGCAGTTACATCTTTCGGGGGAGGGAGAATGAGCAGTTCTTC
cdr3_aa: CASSYIFRGRENEQFF

d_call: TRBD1
v_call: TRBV6-5
clone_size: .
j_call: TRBJ1-5
cdr3_length: 13
cdr3_nt: TGTGCCAGCCGGGACAGGGAATATCAGCCCCAGCATTTT
cdr3_aa: CASRDREYQPQHF

d_call: TRBD1
v_call: TRBV19
clone_size: .
j_call: TRBJ1-5
cdr3_length: 14
cdr3_nt: TGTGCCAGTAGTAAGAGGACAGGGGATCAGCCCCAGCATTTT
cdr3_aa: CASSKRTGDQPQHF

d_call: .
v_call: TRBV5-8
clone_size: once
j_call: TRBJ2-7
cdr3_length: 13
cdr3_nt: TGTGCCAGCAGCCCCAGACTAGTTAGAAAGCAGTACTTC
cdr3_aa: CASSPRLVRKQYF

d_call: .
v_call: TRBV5-6
clone_size: .
j_call: TRBJ1-5
cdr3_length: 13
cdr3_nt: TGTGCCAGCAGCTTGGGGGGGGATCAGCCCCAGCATTTT
cdr3_aa: CASSLGGDQPQHF

d_call: .
v_call: TRBV30
clone_size: .
j_call: TRBJ2-7
cdr3_length: 11
cdr3_nt: TGTGCCTGGAGTTTGACAGCGGAGCAGTACTTC
cdr3_aa: CAWSLTAEQYF

d_call: .
v_call: TRBV6-4
clone_size: .
j_call: TRBJ2-1
cdr3_length: 13
cdr3_nt: TGTGCCAGCAGTGACTCCCCCTTCGATGAGCAGTTCTTC
cdr3_aa: CASSDSPFDEQFF

d_call: .
v_call: TRBV6-5
clone_size: few
j_call: TRBJ1-1
cdr3_length: 15
cdr3_nt: TGTGCCAGCAGTAAAGAGTACAGGATGAACACTGAAGCTTTCTTT
cdr3_aa: CASSKEYRMNTEAFF

d_call: TRBD1
v_call: TRBV27
clone_size: .
j_call: TRBJ2-3
cdr3_length: 11
cdr3_nt: TGTGCCAGTACTACAGGGGGCACGCAGTATTTT
cdr3_aa: CASTTGGTQYF

d_call: .
v_call: TRBV7-2
clone_size: .
j_call: TRBJ2-2
cdr3_length: 12
cdr3_nt: TGTGCCAGCAGTCGAATGAGCGGGGAGCTGTTTTTT
cdr3_aa: CASSRMSGELFF

d_call: .
v_call: TRBV7-9
clone_size: once
j_call: TRBJ2-7
cdr3_length: 14
cdr3_nt: TGTGCCAGCAGCTTTTTCTCCGGGGGGCACGAGCAGTACTTC
cdr3_aa: CASSFFSGGHEQYF

d_call: .
v_call: TRBV7-2
clone_size: .
j_call: TRBJ1-5
cdr3_length: 12
cdr3_nt: TGTGCCAGCAGCTCCCGTTATCAGCCCCAGCATTTT
cdr3_aa: CASSSRYQPQHF

d_call: .
v_call: TRBV9
clone_size: .
j_call: TRBJ1-5
cdr3_length: 13
cdr3_nt: TGTGCCAGCAGCGTAGCAACAGGTCAGCCCCAGCATTTT
cdr3_aa: CASSVATGQPQHF